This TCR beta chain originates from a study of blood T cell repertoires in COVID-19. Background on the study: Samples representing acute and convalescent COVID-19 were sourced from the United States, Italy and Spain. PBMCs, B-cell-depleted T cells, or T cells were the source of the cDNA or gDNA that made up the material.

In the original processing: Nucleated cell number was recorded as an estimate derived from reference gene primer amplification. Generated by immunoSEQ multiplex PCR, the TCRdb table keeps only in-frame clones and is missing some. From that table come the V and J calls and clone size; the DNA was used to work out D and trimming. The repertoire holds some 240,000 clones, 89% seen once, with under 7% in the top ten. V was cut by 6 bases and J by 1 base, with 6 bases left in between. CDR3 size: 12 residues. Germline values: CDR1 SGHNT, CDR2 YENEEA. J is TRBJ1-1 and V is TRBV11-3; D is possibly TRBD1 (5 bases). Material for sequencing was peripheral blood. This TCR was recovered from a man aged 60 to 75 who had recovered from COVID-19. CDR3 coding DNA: TGTGCCAGCAGTGGACAGAACACTGAAGCTTTCTTT. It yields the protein CASSGQNTEAFF. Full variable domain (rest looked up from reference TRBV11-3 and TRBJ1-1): EAGVVQSPRYKIIEKKQPVAFWCNPISGHNTLYWYLQNLGQGPELLIRYENEEAVDDSQLPKDRFSAERLKGVDSTLKIQPAELGDSAVYLCASSGQNTEAFFGQGTRLTVV.